The clone carrying this T cell receptor beta chain was seen a handful of times. The target antigen is unknown. TCRB transcripts that were expressed got sequenced, as all of the isolated RNA had been reverse transcribed. Libraries were prepared by immunoSEQ multiplex PCR; TCRdb keeps only in-frame clonotypes and omits some of them. Of 300,000 to 400,000 clones detected, roughly 13% appear once; the ten largest clones hold roughly 0.017%. Averaging about 120 mL, one heparinised blood draw was given by each donor. The source of the sample is a study of beta chain features in type 1 diabetes. Study outcomes and limitations: Researchers caution that PCR might favor shorter templates, equally among patients and controls. VDJ junctions from patients with type 1 diabetes contained fewer insertions and more deletions. In every one of the four CD4+ subsets, TCRB CDR3s were moderately but significantly shorter in Type 1 diabetes patients.

The trim removed 1 base at V and 5 bases at J, leaving 5 bases unmatched. The germline V gene encodes CDR1 MNHNS and CDR2 SASEGT. The CDR3 consists of 15 residues. The rearrangement uses TRBV6-1 and TRBJ1-5, with 7 bases identical to TRBD1. The TCR comes from a man aged 18 to 29 in good health. The specimen was naive CD4+ T cells from blood. The CDR3 nucleotides are TGTGCCAGCAGTGAAGTACCAGGGGGTCATCAGCCCCAGCATTTT. It encodes CASSEVPGGHQPQHF.